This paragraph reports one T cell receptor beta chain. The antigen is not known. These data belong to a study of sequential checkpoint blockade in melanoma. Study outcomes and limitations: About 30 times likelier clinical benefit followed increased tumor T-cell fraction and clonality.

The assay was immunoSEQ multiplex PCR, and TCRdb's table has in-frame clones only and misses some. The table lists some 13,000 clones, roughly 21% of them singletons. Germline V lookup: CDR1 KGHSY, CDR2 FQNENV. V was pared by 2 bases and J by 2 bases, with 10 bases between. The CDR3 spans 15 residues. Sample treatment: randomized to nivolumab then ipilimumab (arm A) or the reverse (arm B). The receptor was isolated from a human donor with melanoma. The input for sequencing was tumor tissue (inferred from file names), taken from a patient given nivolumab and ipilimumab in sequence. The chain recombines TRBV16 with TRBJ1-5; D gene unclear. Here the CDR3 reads CASSQIATGNQPQHF. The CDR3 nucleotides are TGTGCCAGCAGCCAAATTGCCACAGGCAATCAGCCCCAGCATTTT.